The 18 T cell receptor beta chains given below trace back to one sample, sequenced in a study of T cells in Graves' hyperthyroidism and ophthalmopathy. Amplified regions were TCR beta CDR3 sequences from RNA transcripts. When the TCR CDR3 underwent first-round RT-PCR, the HTBI primer set was used. From the multiplex PCR reads, TCRdb called clonotypes with MiXCR, one entry per CDR3 protein. The table records roughly 570,000 distinct CDR3 sequences, around 42% of them present only once. Sequencing used peripheral blood or thyroid tissue (not recorded which). These receptors all stem from an adult woman with Graves' disease, either hyperthyroidism or ophthalmopathy (not recorded which).

This chain links TRBV25-1 with TRBJ1-5; D remains ambiguous. V was cut by 4 bases and J by 1 base, with 11 bases left in between. CDR1 and CDR2 (germline): MGHDK, SYGVNS. CDR3 length equals 15 residues. CDR3 DNA: TGTGCCAGCAGTGGAAAGTCCGGGAGCAATCAGCCCCAGCATTTT. It specifies CASSGKSGSNQPQHF.

Only a few counts were recorded for this clonotype. A read error may account for a junction end that differs from germline. The chain employs TRBV10-3 and TRBJ1-2; 7 bases map to TRBD1. In germline, CDR1 is ENHRY, CDR2 SYGVKD. The CDR3 runs to 16 residues. CDR3 nucleotide sequence: TGTGCCAGCAGTTCCGAGATAGGACAGGATAACTATGGCTACACCTTC. It is translated as CASSSEIGQDNYGYTF.

This clonotype showed up many times. The CDR3 spells CASSGGGYEQYF. CDR3 nucleotides: TGTGCCAGCAGCGGGGGTGGGTACGAGCAGTACTTC. The J gene is TRBJ2-7, the V gene TRBV6-6; tentative D call: TRBD2 (6 bases). This CDR3 contains 12 residues. Germline V gives CDR1 MNHNY, CDR2 SVGAGI (reference sequence). V lost 6 bases and J 4 bases, leaving 10 bases between the germline ends.

There are a few counts of this clonotype. The chain is built from TRBV6-5 and TRBJ2-5; weak D call: TRBD1 (5 bases). Germline CDR1 is MNHEY and CDR2 is SVGAGI. Trimming cost V 5 bases and J 3 bases, with 25 bases left between them. CDR3 size: 18 residues. DNA of the CDR3: TGTGCCAGCAGTCAACAAGCCTCGGTCCTTTGGGGCGAAGAGACCCAGTACTTC. It yields the protein CASSQQASVLWGEETQYF.

A word on this clonotype: With a much larger clone just one base away, this may be a read error. The chain recombines TRBV10-3 with TRBJ2-5; 7 bases are a match to TRBD2. Germline V gene lookup returns CDR1 ENHRY and CDR2 SYGVKD. V gave up 10 bases and J gave up 7 bases; unmatched junction bases: 15. The length of the CDR3 is 14 residues. The CDR3 here is CASSFGGGPGTQYF. DNA of the CDR3: TGTGCCAGCAGCTTTGGGGGAGGGCCGGGGACCCAGTACTTC.

The chain's CDR3 is CASSLERTAQYF. DNA for the CDR3: TGTGCCAGCAGTTTAGAACGGACAGCCCAGTACTTC. J is TRBJ2-5 and V is TRBV9; possibly TRBD1 for D (6 bases). The CDR3 loop spans 12 amino acids. CDR1 SGDLS and CDR2 YYNGEE come from the germline V gene. V lost 5 bases and J 9 bases, leaving 14 bases between the germline ends.

This clonotype was recorded at least ten times. This sequence joins TRBV19 and TRBJ1-5; tentative D call: TRBD1 (5 bases). Looked up from germline, CDR1 is LNHDA and CDR2 is SQIVND (reference sequence). The CDR3 sequence is 14 residues long. V was shortened by 3 bases and J by 2 bases, with 8 bases between the two germline ends. The CDR3 reads CASSMAGRNQPQHF. The CDR3 DNA sequence: TGTGCCAGTAGTATGGCAGGGCGCAATCAGCCCCAGCATTTT.

Notes on this clonotype: This CDR3 fails to terminate in the conserved phenylalanine or tryptophan, so it likely reflects a read error. The limits of the CDR3 on the DNA are not certain, so only TCRdb's listed CDR3 is given. The CDR3 here is CASSVGTS. The V and J genes are TRBV9 and TRBJ2-6. The CDR3 spans 8 residues, counting both ends. The V gene's germline CDR1 is SGDLS and CDR2 YYNGEE.

The genes are TRBV19 and TRBJ1-1; TRBD1 agrees at 11 bases. The CDR3 totals 12 residues. Trimming removed 9 bases from V and 6 bases from J; junction bases left unmatched: 3. From germline, CDR1 is LNHDA and CDR2 SQIVND (reference sequence). This CDR3 reads CASWTGGAEAFF. DNA for the CDR3: TGTGCCAGCTGGACAGGGGGCGCTGAAGCTTTCTTT.

There are many counts of this clonotype. The chain joins TRBV13 to TRBJ2-5, with D hard to call. The CDR3 runs 15 residues. Germline V gene data show CDR1 as PRHDT and CDR2 as FYEKMQ (reference sequence). The ends were cut back, 6 bases at V and 2 bases at J, with 16 bases in the middle. Here the CDR3 DNA reads TGTGCCAGCAGTTTAAGGCCCGGAAAACAAGAGACCCAGTACTTC. This translates into CASSLRPGKQETQYF.

The V and J genes are TRBV2 and TRBJ2-5; D gene ambiguous. The V and J ends lost 8 bases and 5 bases respectively, with 9 bases between them. The CDR3 is 11 amino acids. The germline CDR1 and CDR2 sequences are SNHLY and FYNNEI. CDR3: CASLLQETQYF. DNA of the CDR3: TGTGCCAGCCTATTACAGGAGACCCAGTACTTC.

The chain employs TRBV7-2 and TRBJ1-1, with D possibly being TRBD1 (6 bases). Germline-derived CDR1 and CDR2 are SGHTA and FQGNSA. The CDR3 has 15 amino acids. V gave up 3 bases and J gave up 3 bases, with 14 bases separating them. CDR3 sequence: CASSFGGGADTEAFF. In DNA, the CDR3 is TGTGCCAGCAGCTTTGGTGGGGGGGCGGACACTGAAGCTTTCTTT.

This clonotype came up many times. This sequence joins TRBV20-1 and TRBJ2-5; D not certain. Trimming took off 4 bases at V and 5 bases at J, with 11 bases between the two ends. CDR1 is DFQATT and CDR2 is SNEGSKA in the germline V gene (reference sequence). The CDR3 contains 12 residues. The CDR3 nucleotides read TGCAGTGCTAAGGACCTCGGGGAGACCCAGTACTTC. It specifies CSAKDLGETQYF.

This clonotype was seen a handful of times. This chain connects TRBV9 to TRBJ2-7; a possible D gene is TRBD2 (6 bases). This CDR3 has 15 amino acids. CDR1 SGDLS and CDR2 YYNGEE come from the germline V gene. Deletions cut 3 bases from V and 5 bases from J, with 18 bases between. The CDR3 DNA is TGTGCCAGCAGCGCCGACAGTTTCTCGGGAGACGAGCAGTACTTC. Its translation is CASSADSFSGDEQYF.

V gene TRBV19 combines with J gene TRBJ2-6; D gene ambiguous. V was cut by 3 bases and J by 0 bases, with 6 bases left in between. Germline V gives CDR1 LNHDA, CDR2 SQIVND (reference sequence). The CDR3 is 15 amino acids. The CDR3 loop reads CASSIWYSGANVLTF. In DNA form, the CDR3 reads TGTGCCAGTAGTATTTGGTACTCTGGGGCCAACGTCCTGACTTTC.

This clonotype was observed a single time. CDR3 coding DNA: TGTGCCACCGACAGTCCCCACAGGGGGCTTCTGGATGGCTACACCTTC. Translating gives CATDSPHRGLLDGYTF. This chain uses TRBV19 with TRBJ1-2, with 9 positions matching TRBD1. The V segment lost 10 bases and the J segment 6 bases; nucleotides outside the gene matches: 18. This CDR3 contains 16 residues. Germline CDR1 LNHDA, CDR2 SQIVND (reference sequence).

The genes are TRBV11-2 and TRBJ2-1, with 11 bases matching TRBD2. This CDR3 has 21 amino acids. The V segment lost 4 bases and the J segment 0 bases; nucleotides outside the gene matches: 17. Per germline, CDR1 SGHAT and CDR2 FQNNGV. CDR3 bases: TGTGCCAGCAGCTCAGTCCTCTTTCTAGCGGGAGGTCCAGACTCCTACAATGAGCAGTTCTTC. It encodes CASSSVLFLAGGPDSYNEQFF.

This clonotype was seen repeatedly, ten times or more. The CDR3, as DNA: TGTGCCAGCAGCTACCCGGGGGCGGGAGTTTCCTACGAGCAGTACTTC. It is translated as CASSYPGAGVSYEQYF. This sequence joins TRBV7-2 and TRBJ2-7; perhaps TRBD2 as D (7 bases). Germline V gene lookup returns CDR1 SGHTA and CDR2 FQGNSA. This CDR3 is built from 16 residues. V lost 4 bases and J 1 base, leaving 17 bases between the germline ends.